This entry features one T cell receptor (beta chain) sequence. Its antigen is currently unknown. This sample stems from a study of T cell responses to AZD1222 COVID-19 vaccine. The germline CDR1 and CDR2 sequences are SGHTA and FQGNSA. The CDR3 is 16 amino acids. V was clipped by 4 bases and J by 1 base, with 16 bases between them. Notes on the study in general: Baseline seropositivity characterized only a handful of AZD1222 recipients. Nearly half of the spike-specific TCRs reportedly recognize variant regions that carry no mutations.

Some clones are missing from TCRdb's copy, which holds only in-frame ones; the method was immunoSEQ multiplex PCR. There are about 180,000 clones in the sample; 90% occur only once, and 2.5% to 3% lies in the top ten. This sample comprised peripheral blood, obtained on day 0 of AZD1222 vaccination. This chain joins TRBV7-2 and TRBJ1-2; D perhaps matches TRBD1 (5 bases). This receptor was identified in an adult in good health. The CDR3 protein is CASSSPSRGGNYGYTF. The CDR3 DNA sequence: TGTGCCAGCAGCTCACCCTCTCGGGGGGGTAACTATGGCTACACCTTC.